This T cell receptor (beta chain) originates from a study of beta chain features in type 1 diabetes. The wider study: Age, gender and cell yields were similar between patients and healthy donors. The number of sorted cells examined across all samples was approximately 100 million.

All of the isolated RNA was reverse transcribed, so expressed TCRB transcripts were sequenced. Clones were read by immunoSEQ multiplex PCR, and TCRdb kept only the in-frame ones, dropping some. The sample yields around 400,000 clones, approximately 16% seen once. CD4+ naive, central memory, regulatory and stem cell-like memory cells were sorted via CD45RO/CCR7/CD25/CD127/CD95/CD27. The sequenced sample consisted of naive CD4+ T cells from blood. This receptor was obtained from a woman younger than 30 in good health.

The CDR3: CASSLVMGRQYF. The CDR3 coding sequence is TGTGCCAGCAGCCTTGTAATGGGGCGCCAGTACTTC. The rearrangement joins TRBV28 to TRBJ2-5; D perhaps matches TRBD1 (5 bases). CDR1 and CDR2 (germline): MDHEN, SYDVKM. V lost 6 bases and J 10 bases, leaving 15 bases between the germline ends. The CDR3 loop spans 12 amino acids.